The source of this T cell receptor beta chain is a study of cytomegalovirus exposure and HLA in healthy donors. Study-wide points: Analyses of presence/absence relied on an assumption of roughly uniform sequencing depth across donors.

Researchers ran the PCR with 60 Vbeta and 13 Jbeta primers. Using immunoSEQ multiplex PCR, the repertoire was profiled, and TCRdb retains in-frame clones only, with some absent. The sample consists of approximately 210,000 clones, around 79% of them appearing once. CDR1 and CDR2 (germline): LNHDA, SQIVND (reference sequence). This CDR3 has 16 residues. The V gene lost 4 bases and the J gene lost 0 bases, with 12 bases spanning the gap. As regards this clone: Its antigen is not identified.

This TCR was recovered from a woman aged 50 to 65 in good health and CMV-seronegative. The V gene is TRBV19, the J gene TRBJ1-4, with TRBD1 as a possible D gene (6 bases). The sample consisted of PBMCs. The CDR3 bases are TGTGCCAGTAGTAAAACTTGGACAGCAACTAATGAAAAACTGTTTTTT. It codes for CASSKTWTATNEKLFF.